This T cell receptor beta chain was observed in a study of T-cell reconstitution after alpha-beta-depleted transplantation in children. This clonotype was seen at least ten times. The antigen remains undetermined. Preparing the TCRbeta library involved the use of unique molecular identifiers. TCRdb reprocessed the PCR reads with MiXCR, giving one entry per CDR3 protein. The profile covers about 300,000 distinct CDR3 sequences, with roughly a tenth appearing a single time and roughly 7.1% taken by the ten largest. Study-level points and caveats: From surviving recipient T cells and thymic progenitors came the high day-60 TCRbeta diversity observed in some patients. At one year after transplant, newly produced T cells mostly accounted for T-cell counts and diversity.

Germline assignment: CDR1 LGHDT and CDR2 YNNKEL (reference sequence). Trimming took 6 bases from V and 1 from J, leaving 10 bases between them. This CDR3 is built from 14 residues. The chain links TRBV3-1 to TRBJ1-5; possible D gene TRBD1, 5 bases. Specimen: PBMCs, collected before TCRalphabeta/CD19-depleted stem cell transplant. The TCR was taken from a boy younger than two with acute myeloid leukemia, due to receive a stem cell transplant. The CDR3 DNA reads TGTGCCAGCAGTCACCGGGACAGCAATCAGCCCCAGCATTTT. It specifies CASSHRDSNQPQHF.